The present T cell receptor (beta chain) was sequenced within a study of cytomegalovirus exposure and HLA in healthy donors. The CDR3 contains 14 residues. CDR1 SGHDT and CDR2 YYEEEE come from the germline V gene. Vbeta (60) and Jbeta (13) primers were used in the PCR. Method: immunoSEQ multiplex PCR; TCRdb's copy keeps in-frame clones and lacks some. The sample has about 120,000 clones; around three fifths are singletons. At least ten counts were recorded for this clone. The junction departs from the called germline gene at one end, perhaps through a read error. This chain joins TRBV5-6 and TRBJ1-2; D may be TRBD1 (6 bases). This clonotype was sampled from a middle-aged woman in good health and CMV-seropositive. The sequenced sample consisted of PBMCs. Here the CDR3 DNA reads TGTGCCAGCAGCTTGGGTGAGACAGGCTCCCTCTTTTCCTTC. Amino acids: CASSLGETGSLFSF.